This T cell receptor (beta chain) was captured in a study of graft-versus-host responses after intestinal transplantation. On the study more broadly: Induction using anti-thymocyte globulin, followed by tacrolimus and steroids for around 3 years, was given to all recipients. Study-wide findings and caveats: Marrow from the recipient contained GvH clones, some of which had appeared first in ileum or blood. Allografts carried high graft-versus-host to host-versus-graft clonal ratios in patients having graft-donor T cell macrochimerism.

The data were produced by immunoSEQ multiplex PCR, yet TCRdb's version contains in-frame clones alone and is incomplete. The profile shows 15,000 to 20,000 clones, about 87% of them singletons. In regard to this clone: The antigen is not known.

Post-transplant bone marrow came from the posterior iliac crest or another site. The CDR3 spans 15 residues. Germline-derived CDR1 and CDR2 are SEHNR and FQNEAQ (reference sequence). After removal of 1 base from V and 3 bases from J, the junction contained 0 bases not matched to a gene. The chain is built from TRBV7-9 and TRBJ2-1; 10 bases are a match to TRBD1. Sequenced material: bone marrow, taken 125 days after intestinal transplantation. The clonotype originates from a human patient who received an intestinal transplant, so some T cells may come from the graft donor. The CDR3 region has the DNA TGTGCCAGCAGCTTAGGGGACAGGGGCTACAATGAGCAGTTCTTC. Protein sequence: CASSLGDRGYNEQFF.